These T cell receptor beta chains were read from a single sample in a study of regulatory T cells in long-lasting Graves disease. TCRdb re-called the multiplex PCR reads with MiXCR, one entry per CDR3 protein. The table records about 200,000 distinct CDR3 sequences, roughly a fifth of them present only once. These sequences were also reported in another study, on T cells in Graves' hyperthyroidism and ophthalmopathy.

The sequencing used peripheral blood mononuclear cells (PBMCs), collected at new diagnosis, from a patient treated with antithyroid drugs. These receptor sequences come from a young woman with Graves disease. CDR3s include the opening cysteine and the closing phenylalanine or tryptophan. Fields, in order: J gene, clone size, D gene, V gene, CDR3 length, CDR3 DNA, CDR3 protein. A D gene is named only where the DNA matches it firmly. The size entry is marked missing in some rows and otherwise reads once, few, many or a size class.

TRBJ2-7	many	-	TRBV2	14	TGTGCCAGCAGTCTTCGGGTGGCCCCGGACGAGCAGTACTTC	CASSLRVAPDEQYF
TRBJ1-1	many	-	TRBV12-3/TRBV12-4	17	TGTGCCAGCAGTTTAGAAGTGCGGTGGGGGGAGAACACTGAAGCTTTCTTT	CASSLEVRWGENTEAFF
TRBJ1-5	many	TRBD1	TRBV19	15	TGTGCCAGTAGGAAGACAGGGGGCGGCAATCAGCCCCAGCATTTT	CASRKTGGGNQPQHF
TRBJ2-1	many	TRBD2	TRBV20-1	17	TGCAGTGCTAGGGATCCCCGGACTAGCGGGACCCACAATGAGCAGTTCTTC	CSARDPRTSGTHNEQFF
TRBJ2-7	many	-	TRBV6-2/TRBV6-3	16	TGTGCCAGCAGTTACTCCCCCCCCGATACTTCCTACGAGCAGTACTTC	CASSYSPPDTSYEQYF
TRBJ1-1	few	-	TRBV4-2	13	TGTGCCAGCACGGAGACACGGAACACTGAAGCTTTCTTT	CASTETRNTEAFF
TRBJ2-7	-	TRBD2	TRBV28	16	TGTGCCAGCAGTTTAGGAATTGCGGGAGGTTCCAACGAGCAGTACTTC	CASSLGIAGGSNEQYF
TRBJ2-7	many	-	TRBV20-1	10	TGCAGTGCTAGGGGCGCTAATCTGTACTTC	CSARGANLYF
TRBJ1-1	-	-	TRBV3-1	15	TGTGCCAGCAGCCAGTCGAACTTTGGGCAGCGTGAAGCTTTCTTT	CASSQSNFGQREAFF
TRBJ2-7	many	TRBD2	TRBV28	14	TGTGCCAGCAGTTTCTCGAGCGGGAGGAGCGAGCAGTACTTC	CASSFSSGRSEQYF
TRBJ1-5	many	TRBD1	TRBV12-3/TRBV12-4	16	TGTGCCAGCAGTTTAGGGGGCAGGGGGTCGAATCAGCCCCAGCATTTT	CASSLGGRGSNQPQHF
TRBJ1-1	many	-	TRBV19	13	TGTGCCAGTAGTATCGACGACGACACTGAAGCTTTCTTT	CASSIDDDTEAFF
TRBJ2-7	many	-	TRBV13	15	TGTGCCAGCAGCGTCTATGGGCGGGACGCCTACGAGCAGTACTTC	CASSVYGRDAYEQYF
TRBJ1-3	-	-	TRBV28	12	TGTGCCAGCAATTTAGCTGGAAACACCATATATTTT	CASNLAGNTIYF
TRBJ1-1	many	TRBD1	TRBV20-1	13	TGCAGCCCAAGGGACAGGCTGAACACTGAAGCTTTCTTT	CSPRDRLNTEAFF
TRBJ1-1	-	-	TRBV2	10	TGTGCCAGCGGTGTTACGGCTCCGATCTTT	CASGVTAPIF